Listed below are T cell receptor beta chains from one sample, sequenced in a study of T cell responses to AZD1222 COVID-19 vaccine. TCRdb's table, derived via immunoSEQ multiplex PCR, lists solely in-frame clones and lacks some. The sample carries about 78,000 clones, around 87% recorded once. The starting material was peripheral blood, obtained on day 0 of AZD1222 vaccination. These receptors originate from an adult in good health. Each CDR3 is given with its conserved first and last residue. The D gene is left open where the match is weak. Expanded clones get a size class; other rows say once, few or many, or leave the size out.

v_gene: TRBV9; abundance: -; j_gene: TRBJ2-1; d_gene: TRBD2; CDR3aa: CASSGDYSYNEQFF; CDR3nt: TGTGCCAGCAGCGGGGACTATTCCTACAATGAGCAGTTCTTC
v_gene: TRBV7-2; abundance: -; j_gene: TRBJ1-1; d_gene: -; CDR3aa: CASSLVSEPLAFF; CDR3nt: TGTGCCAGCAGCTTAGTGTCCGAGCCCTTAGCTTTCTTT
v_gene: TRBV28; abundance: -; j_gene: TRBJ1-6; d_gene: -; CDR3aa: CASSFADSPLHF; CDR3nt: TGTGCCAGCAGTTTCGCGGATTCACCCCTCCACTTT
v_gene: TRBV11-3; abundance: -; j_gene: TRBJ1-5; d_gene: -; CDR3aa: CASSFGGPNQPQHF; CDR3nt: TGTGCCAGCAGCTTCGGGGGACCCAATCAGCCCCAGCATTTT
v_gene: TRBV5-5; abundance: -; j_gene: TRBJ2-2; d_gene: -; CDR3aa: CASRSGPSLTTGELFF; CDR3nt: TGTGCCAGCAGATCCGGTCCCAGCTTGACCACCGGGGAGCTGTTTTTT
v_gene: TRBV25-1; abundance: -; j_gene: TRBJ1-4; d_gene: -; CDR3aa: CASSEWGGGLREKLFF; CDR3nt: TGTGCCAGCAGTGAATGGGGCGGAGGCCTTCGAGAAAAACTGTTTTTT
v_gene: TRBV6-5; abundance: once; j_gene: TRBJ2-7; d_gene: -; CDR3aa: CASSGAPGSGEQYF; CDR3nt: TGTGCCAGCAGCGGGGCCCCGGGTTCGGGAGAGCAGTACTTC
v_gene: TRBV5-1; abundance: -; j_gene: TRBJ2-5; d_gene: -; CDR3aa: CASSLRPDQETQYF; CDR3nt: TGCGCCAGCAGCTTGAGGCCAGATCAAGAGACCCAGTACTTC
v_gene: TRBV28; abundance: -; j_gene: TRBJ1-3; d_gene: -; CDR3aa: CASSLKRGTFPGNTIYF; CDR3nt: TGTGCCAGCAGTTTAAAGAGGGGAACGTTCCCTGGAAACACCATATATTTT
v_gene: TRBV13; abundance: -; j_gene: TRBJ2-1; d_gene: -; CDR3aa: CASRHENLSFASAEQFF; CDR3nt: TGTGCCAGCAGACACGAAAACCTTAGTTTCGCCTCCGCGGAGCAGTTCTTC
v_gene: TRBV2; abundance: few; j_gene: TRBJ2-7; d_gene: -; CDR3aa: CASSGMGFITSSYEQYF; CDR3nt: TGTGCCAGCAGTGGGATGGGCTTTATCACCAGCTCCTACGAGCAGTACTTC
v_gene: TRBV9; abundance: -; j_gene: TRBJ2-3; d_gene: TRBD2; CDR3aa: CASSVGTSGRIGTQYF; CDR3nt: TGTGCCAGCAGCGTCGGGACTAGCGGGAGAATCGGTACGCAGTATTTT
v_gene: TRBV4-3; abundance: -; j_gene: TRBJ2-2; d_gene: -; CDR3aa: CASSQSSNTGELFF; CDR3nt: TGCGCCAGCAGCCAAAGCTCTAACACCGGGGAGCTGTTTTTT
v_gene: TRBV7-2; abundance: -; j_gene: TRBJ2-1; d_gene: TRBD2; CDR3aa: CASSLGLAGGTNEQFF; CDR3nt: TGTGCCAGCAGCTTAGGACTAGCGGGAGGGACCAATGAGCAGTTCTTC
v_gene: TRBV30; abundance: -; j_gene: TRBJ1-4; d_gene: -; CDR3aa: CAWSDPTGWRSEKLFF; CDR3nt: TGTGCCTGGAGTGACCCGACGGGCTGGAGGAGTGAAAAACTGTTTTTT